Each of the 28 T cell receptor beta chains below was sequenced from the same sample in a study of early T cells in non-severe SARS-CoV-2 infection. TCRdb fed the 5' RACE reads into MiXCR, producing one record per CDR3 protein. The table has 70,000 or so distinct CDR3 sequences, 10% to 15% seen once; the top ten hold roughly 1.7%. Sequencing was carried out using whole blood. These receptors were collected from an adult who was a healthcare worker with PCR-confirmed SARS-CoV-2 infection or an uninfected control (not recorded which).

This clonotype was recorded a few times. This rearrangement joins TRBV6-5 to TRBJ1-6; D is undetermined. Between the trimmed V and J ends, which lost 0 bases and 0 bases, there was a span of 6 bases. The germline V gene has CDR1 MNHEY and CDR2 SVGAGI. CDR3 length equals 16 residues. CDR3 region: CASSYSQSSYNSPLHF. CDR3 coding DNA: TGTGCCAGCAGTTACTCCCAGAGCTCCTATAATTCACCCCTCCACTTT.

This clonotype has only a few counts. The gene calls are TRBV28 and TRBJ1-1; the match to TRBD1 covers 9 bases. V shed 5 bases and J 11 bases; nucleotides not matched to a gene: 9. CDR1 and CDR2 (germline): MDHEN, SYDVKM. The CDR3 has 13 residues. The chain's CDR3 is CASSNHRDREAFF. CDR3 nucleotides: TGTGCCAGCAGTAACCACCGGGACAGGGAGGCTTTCTTT.

The chain employs TRBV6-2 or TRBV6-3 and TRBJ1-5, with D possibly TRBD1 on 5 matching bases. The V gene lost 4 bases and the J gene lost 9 bases, with 16 bases spanning the gap. This CDR3 is built from 14 residues. CDR1 MNHEY and CDR2 SVGEGT come from the germline V gene. The CDR3 DNA is TGTGCCAGCAGTTGGGCAGGGACCTATCGGCCCCAGCATTTT. This encodes CASSWAGTYRPQHF.

This clonotype is categorized as medium-sized. This chain joins TRBV20-1 and TRBJ1-2; D is unclear. The V gene lost 0 bases and the J gene lost 8 bases, with 10 bases spanning the gap. This CDR3 has 12 residues. The germline V gene has CDR1 DFQATT and CDR2 SNEGSKA (reference sequence). The CDR3 is CSARDGDLGYTF. CDR3 nucleotides: TGCAGTGCTAGAGACGGGGATCTAGGCTACACCTTC.

This clonotype was seen repeatedly, ten times or more. J is TRBJ2-7 and V is TRBV7-6, with TRBD1 matching 8 bases. This CDR3 comprises 17 residues. Trimming took 0 bases from V and 3 from J; bases not matched to a gene: 10. Germline assignment: CDR1 SGHVS and CDR2 FNYEAQ. The CDR3 DNA is TGTGCCAGCAGCTTAGCGGTTGGGCAGGGGGCTGTCTACGAGCAGTACTTC. Translating it yields CASSLAVGQGAVYEQYF.

This chain links TRBV29-1 with TRBJ1-1; no clear D. Germline V lookup: CDR1 SQVTM, CDR2 ANQGSEA. This CDR3 contains 11 residues. V lost 4 bases and J lost 5, with 8 bases in between. The CDR3 protein is CSVGAITEAFF. The DNA of the CDR3 is TGCAGCGTTGGGGCAATTACTGAAGCTTTCTTT.

The sample holds many counts of this clonotype. The chain recombines TRBV14 with TRBJ1-1; D is possibly TRBD1 (6 bases). The ends were cut back, 4 bases at V and 5 bases at J, with 20 bases in the middle. CDR3 length: 16 amino acids. Germline V gene data show CDR1 as SGHDN and CDR2 as FVKESK. The CDR3 DNA is TGTGCCAGCAGCCCTTGGGGAGGGGGATACGCGACTGAAGCTTTCTTT. Protein: CASSPWGGGYATEAFF.

This clonotype was detected many times. The chain couples TRBV7-2 to TRBJ1-4; 7 nucleotides align to TRBD1. V trimming: 5 bases; J trimming: 4 bases; junction bases outside the gene matches: 13. CDR3 length: 17 residues. Germline V gene data show CDR1 as SGHTA and CDR2 as FQGNSA. The CDR3 nucleotides are TGTGCCAGCAGCGTCCGGCGGGACAGTGGGTATAATGAAAAACTGTTTTTT. It specifies CASSVRRDSGYNEKLFF.

This clonotype was recorded a few times. The chain is built from TRBV5-5 and TRBJ1-2, with 11 bases lining up with TRBD1. V shed 0 bases and J 1 base; nucleotides not matched to a gene: 8. The germline V gene has CDR1 SGHKS and CDR2 YYEKEE (reference sequence). CDR3 length equals 18 residues. The DNA of the CDR3 is TGTGCCAGCAGCTTGGGATTCGGACAGGGGGCATATAACTATGGCTACACCTTC. This sequence encodes CASSLGFGQGAYNYGYTF.

Only one count was recorded for this clonotype. This clone may be a read error of a much larger clone one base away. CDR3 nucleotides: TGTGCCTGGACGACCAGGACAGTCGGAAACACCATATATTTT. Residues: CAWTTRTVGNTIYF. This rearrangement joins TRBV30 to TRBJ1-3, with a weak D call TRBD1 (6 bases). Germline values: CDR1 GTSNPN, CDR2 SVGIG (reference sequence). The germline V and J ends were trimmed by 4 bases and 4 bases, with 14 bases remaining between them. This CDR3 contains 14 residues.

V and J are TRBV3-1 and TRBJ2-2; TRBD2 agrees at 8 bases. V lost 4 bases, J lost 2 bases, and 6 bases stayed unmatched. This CDR3 has 16 amino acids. Per the germline V gene, CDR1 is LGHDT and CDR2 is YNNKEL (reference sequence). The CDR3 sequence: CASSPQRGLNTGELFF. The CDR3 DNA sequence: TGTGCCAGCAGCCCTCAGCGGGGGCTTAACACCGGGGAGCTGTTTTTT.

This clonotype came up a few times. The J gene is TRBJ1-1, the V gene TRBV6-6; 9 bases match TRBD1. From germline, CDR1 is MNHNY and CDR2 SVGAGI (reference sequence). The CDR3 is 16 amino acids. With 6 bases clipped from V and 5 bases from J, the junction kept 13 bases outside the gene matches. The CDR3 spells CASRSRTGAPETEAFF. CDR3 nucleotide sequence: TGTGCCAGCAGATCTCGGACAGGGGCCCCTGAGACTGAAGCTTTCTTT.

The chain has TRBV20-1 and TRBJ1-4; 9 nucleotides agree with TRBD1. CDR1 and CDR2 from the germline V gene are DFQATT and SNEGSKA (reference sequence). V lost 4 bases, J lost 5 bases, and 8 bases stayed unmatched. The CDR3 contains 15 residues. The CDR3 DNA is TGCAGTGCTAAAGGGATAGGACAGGGGAATGAAAAACTGTTTTTT. Translating it yields CSAKGIGQGNEKLFF.

This clonotype was recorded at least ten times. The CDR3 sequence: CASSLADTEAFF. CDR3 nucleotide sequence: TGTGCCAGCAGCTTGGCAGACACTGAAGCTTTCTTT. The V and J genes are TRBV5-4 and TRBJ1-1; D is undetermined. V dropped 0 bases and J dropped 3 bases, with 3 bases sitting between them. Germline V gene data show CDR1 as SGHNT and CDR2 as YYREEE (reference sequence). This CDR3 comprises 12 residues.

In this sample, this clonotype turned up a few times. V and J are TRBV20-1 and TRBJ2-1; 8 bases are a match to TRBD2. V trimming: 5 bases; J trimming: 0 bases; junction bases outside the gene matches: 6. The CDR3 contains 15 residues. Germline-derived CDR1 and CDR2 are DFQATT and SNEGSKA (reference sequence). The CDR3 coding sequence is TGCAGTGCTCATAGCGGGACCAGCTCCTACAATGAGCAGTTCTTC. It translates to CSAHSGTSSYNEQFF.

A word on this clonotype: The junction departs from the called germline gene at one end, perhaps through a read error. The V gene is TRBV9, the J gene TRBJ1-3; D is unclear. CDR1 and CDR2 from the germline V gene are SGDLS and YYNGEE. The CDR3 totals 14 residues. CDR3 amino acids: CASSVETPGNTMYF. The CDR3, as DNA: TGTGCCAGCAGCGTAGAGACCCCCGGAAACACCATGTATTTT.

The CDR3 loop reads CASTGGTLIGDTQYF. The CDR3 DNA is TGTGCCAGCACCGGGGGGACTCTCATCGGGGATACGCAGTATTTT. The rearrangement links TRBV5-4 to TRBJ2-3, with 7 positions matching TRBD2. This CDR3 has 15 residues. Per the germline V gene, CDR1 is SGHNT and CDR2 is YYREEE (reference sequence). V lost 6 bases to trimming and J lost 6 bases; unmatched junction nucleotides: 13.

This clonotype was seen repeatedly, ten times or more. This sequence joins TRBV12-3 or TRBV12-4 and TRBJ2-1; D might be TRBD2 (5 bases). V lost 4 bases and J lost 0, with 16 bases in between. This CDR3 is built from 17 residues. CDR3 nucleotide sequence: TGTGCCAGCAGTTCTCACTCGGGGTTCTCCTCCTACAATGAGCAGTTCTTC. Amino acids: CASSSHSGFSSYNEQFF.

Details on this clonotype: The germline gene is not matched at one end of the junction; a read error may be the cause. The V and J genes are TRBV7-6 and TRBJ1-1; D may be TRBD1 (5 bases). The CDR3 runs to 15 residues. The germline gives CDR1 SGHVS, CDR2 FNYEAQ. The CDR3 sequence is CASSLLAGINTEAVF. As DNA, the CDR3 is TGTGCCAGCAGCTTACTGGCAGGGATTAACACTGAAGCTGTCTTT.

The chain recombines TRBV18 with TRBJ2-7; D is perhaps TRBD2 (5 bases). Trimming took off 2 bases at V and 5 bases at J, with 10 bases between the two ends. Germline V gene sequence: CDR1 KGHSH, CDR2 LQKENI. CDR3 length: 13 residues. CDR3 nucleotides: TGTGCCAGCTCACCAAGAGGGATAGACGAGCAGTACTTC. This encodes CASSPRGIDEQYF.

This clonotype appeared a few times. This chain connects TRBV7-2 to TRBJ1-2, with 12 bases that match TRBD1. Germline V CDR1 and CDR2: SGHTA, FQGNSA. The trim removed 4 bases at V and 2 bases at J, leaving 14 bases unmatched. The CDR3 length is 19 residues. The CDR3 reads CASSSLGTGGFFINYGYTF. CDR3 in DNA: TGTGCCAGCAGCTCCCTAGGGACAGGGGGCTTCTTTATAAACTATGGCTACACCTTC.

This clonotype showed up many times. This chain uses TRBV7-8 with TRBJ2-6, with D perhaps being TRBD1 or TRBD2 (5 bases each). Germline CDR1 reads SGHVS; CDR2 reads FQNEAQ. This CDR3 has 15 amino acids. Trimming left V 4 bases short and J 0 bases short, with 7 bases between. The CDR3 nucleotides are TGTGCCAGCAGCTGGGGGACCTCTGGGGCCAACGTCCTGACTTTC. Translating it yields CASSWGTSGANVLTF. Supplemented by reference TRBV7-8 and TRBJ2-6, the full variable domain reads GAGVSQSPRYKVAKRGQDVALRCDPISGHVSLFWYQQALGQGPEFLTYFQNEAQLDKSGLPSDRFFAERPEGSVSTLKIQRTQQEDSAVYLCASSWGTSGANVLTFGAGSRLTVL.

This clonotype was recorded once. Given a much more abundant clone one base away, this may be a read error. The chain has TRBV12-3 or TRBV12-4 and TRBJ1-1; 7 bases align to TRBD1. The CDR3 contains 17 residues. The CDR3 here is CATSLGTAETGSTEAFF. CDR3 nucleotide sequence: TGTGCCACCAGTTTAGGGACAGCTGAAACGGGGAGCACTGAAGCTTTCTTT.

This clonotype has just a few counts. The chain has TRBV6-5 and TRBJ2-7, with 7 bases identical to TRBD1. The CDR3 has 14 residues. The germline V gene has CDR1 MNHEY and CDR2 SVGAGI. V gave up 8 bases and J gave up 0 bases; unmatched junction bases: 7. This chain's CDR3 is CASRRQGSSYEQYF. The CDR3 nucleotides are TGTGCCAGCCGCAGACAGGGCAGCTCCTACGAGCAGTACTTC.

A few counts support this clonotype. The chain couples TRBV6-2 or TRBV6-3 to TRBJ1-1, with no clear D. Germline CDR1 and CDR2: MNHEY and SVGEGT. The CDR3 is 14 amino acids. V was trimmed by 0 bases and J by 1 base, leaving 6 bases between them. The CDR3 nucleotides read TGTGCCAGCAGTTACTCGAGCGAGAACACTGAAGCTTTCTTT. Translation gives CASSYSSENTEAFF.

The CDR3 DNA follows: TGTGCCAGCCATAGGGGTAGCGGGGGGGCCTCGGCGAGCGAGCAGTACTTC. The encoded protein is CASHRGSGGASASEQYF. The chain carries TRBV12-3 or TRBV12-4 and TRBJ2-7; 11 bases match TRBD2. CDR3 length equals 17 residues. J was trimmed by 6 bases and V by 8 bases; bases with no gene match: 18.

The chain uses TRBV5-1 and TRBJ2-1; 10 bases line up with TRBD1. Germline CDR1 and CDR2: SGHRS and YFSETQ. V lost 6 bases and J lost 8; bases outside the gene matches: 5. The CDR3 covers 13 residues. The CDR3 DNA reads as TGCGCCAGCACTGGGACAGGGGTTTATGAGCAGTTCTTC. Encoded protein: CASTGTGVYEQFF.

This clonotype showed up many times. The J gene is TRBJ2-1, the V gene TRBV18, with a weak D call TRBD2 (6 bases). The germline V gene encodes CDR1 KGHSH and CDR2 LQKENI. The CDR3 is 15 amino acids. The ends were cut back, 2 bases at V and 5 bases at J, with 13 bases in the middle. The CDR3 DNA reads TGTGCCAGCTCACCAGGGCGGGGCTGGAACAATGAGCAGTTCTTC. Amino acids: CASSPGRGWNNEQFF.